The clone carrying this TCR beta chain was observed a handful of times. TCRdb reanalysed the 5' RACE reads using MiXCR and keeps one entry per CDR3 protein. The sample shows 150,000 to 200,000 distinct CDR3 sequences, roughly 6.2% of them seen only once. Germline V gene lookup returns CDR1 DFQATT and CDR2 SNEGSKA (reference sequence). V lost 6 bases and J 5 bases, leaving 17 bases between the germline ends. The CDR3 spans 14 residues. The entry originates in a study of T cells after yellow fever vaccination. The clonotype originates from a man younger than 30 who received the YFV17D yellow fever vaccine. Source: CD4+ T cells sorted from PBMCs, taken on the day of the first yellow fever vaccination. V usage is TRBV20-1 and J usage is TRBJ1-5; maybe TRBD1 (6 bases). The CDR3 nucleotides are TGCAGTGCGGGGATTTCCACAGGGCATCAGCCCCAGCATTTT. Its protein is CSAGISTGHQPQHF.